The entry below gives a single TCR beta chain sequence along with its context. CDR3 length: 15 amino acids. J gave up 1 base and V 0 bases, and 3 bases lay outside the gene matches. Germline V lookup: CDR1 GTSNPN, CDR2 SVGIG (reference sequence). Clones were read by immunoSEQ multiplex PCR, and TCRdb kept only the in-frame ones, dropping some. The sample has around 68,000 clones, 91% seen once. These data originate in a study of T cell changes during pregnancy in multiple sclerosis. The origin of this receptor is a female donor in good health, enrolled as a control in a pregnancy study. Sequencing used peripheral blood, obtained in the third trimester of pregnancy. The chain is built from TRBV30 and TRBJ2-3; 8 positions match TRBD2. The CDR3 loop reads CAWSVTTSGTDTQYF. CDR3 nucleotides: TGTGCCTGGAGTGTAACGACTAGCGGCACAGATACGCAGTATTTT.